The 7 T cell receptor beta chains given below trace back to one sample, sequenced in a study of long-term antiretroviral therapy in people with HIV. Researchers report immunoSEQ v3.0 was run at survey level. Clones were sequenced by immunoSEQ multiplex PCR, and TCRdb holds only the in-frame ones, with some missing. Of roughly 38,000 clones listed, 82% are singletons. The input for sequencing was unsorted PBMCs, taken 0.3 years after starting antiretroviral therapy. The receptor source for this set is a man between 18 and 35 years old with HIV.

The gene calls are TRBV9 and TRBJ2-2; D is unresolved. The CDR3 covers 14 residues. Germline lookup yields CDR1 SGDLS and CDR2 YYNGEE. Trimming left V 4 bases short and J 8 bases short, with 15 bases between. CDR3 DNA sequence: TGTGCCAGCAGCCAGACGGAATTGTTAGGGGAGCTGTTTTTT. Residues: CASSQTELLGELFF.

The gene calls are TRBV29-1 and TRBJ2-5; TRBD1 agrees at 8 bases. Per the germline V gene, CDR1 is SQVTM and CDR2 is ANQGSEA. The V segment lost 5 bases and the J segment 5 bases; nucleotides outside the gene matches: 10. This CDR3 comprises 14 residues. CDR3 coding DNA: TGCAGCGTTATCCGGGGGACAGGCCCCGAGACCCAGTACTTC. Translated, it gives CSVIRGTGPETQYF.

The CDR3, as DNA: TGCGCCAGCAGCTACTCGATAGGCGGTAACGAGCAGTACTTC. It codes for CASSYSIGGNEQYF. V and J are TRBV5-1 and TRBJ2-7; D not certain. The CDR3 loop spans 14 amino acids. Between the trimmed V and J ends, which lost 3 bases and 5 bases, there was a span of 15 bases. The germline gives CDR1 SGHRS, CDR2 YFSETQ.

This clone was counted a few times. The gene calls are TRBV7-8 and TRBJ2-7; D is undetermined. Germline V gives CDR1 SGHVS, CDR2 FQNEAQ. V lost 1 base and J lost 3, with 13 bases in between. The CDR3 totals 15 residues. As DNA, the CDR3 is TGTGCCAGCAGCTTAGGAGTTGGGGTTTACTACGAGCAGTACTTC. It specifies CASSLGVGVYYEQYF.

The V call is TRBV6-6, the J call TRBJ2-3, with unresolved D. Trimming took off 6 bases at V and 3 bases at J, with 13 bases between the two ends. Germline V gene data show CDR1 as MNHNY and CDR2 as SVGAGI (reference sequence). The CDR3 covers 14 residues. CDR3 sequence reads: CASRSPAETDTQYF. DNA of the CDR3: TGTGCCAGCAGAAGCCCTGCGGAGACAGATACGCAGTATTTT.

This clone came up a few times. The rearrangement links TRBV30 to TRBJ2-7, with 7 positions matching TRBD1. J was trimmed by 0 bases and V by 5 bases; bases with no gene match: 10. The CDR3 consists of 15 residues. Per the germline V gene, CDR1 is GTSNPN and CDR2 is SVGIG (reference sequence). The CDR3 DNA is TGTGCCTGGGGATACACAGGGGACGTCTCCTACGAGCAGTACTTC. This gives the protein CAWGYTGDVSYEQYF.

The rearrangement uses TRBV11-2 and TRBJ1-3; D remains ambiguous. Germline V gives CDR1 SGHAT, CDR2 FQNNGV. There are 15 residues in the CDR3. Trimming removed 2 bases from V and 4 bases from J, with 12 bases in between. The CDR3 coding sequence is TGTGCCAGCAGCTTATTCGGTGGGTCCGGAAACACCATATATTTT. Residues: CASSLFGGSGNTIYF.